This record looks at one TCR beta chain sequence and its context. What it recognizes is unknown. Sequence data for DNA of cultured CD4+ T cells were generated by the Oncomine TCR Beta short-read assay. TCRdb reprocessed the PCR reads with MiXCR, giving one entry per CDR3 protein. The sample lists 9,000 to 15,000 distinct CDR3 sequences, 40% to 45% occurring once. The sample comes from a study of vaccination and CD4 T cells after COVID-19. Trimming pared 2 bases from V and 4 bases from J, leaving 17 bases between. The CDR3 is 15 amino acids. Germline CDR1 reads DFQATT; CDR2 reads SNEGSKA (reference sequence). Stated treatment: approximately 11-day PBMC culture with coronavirus spike peptide pools or control peptides (ViraFEST assay).

The genes are TRBV20-1 and TRBJ1-1; a weak D match, TRBD1 (6 bases). The source is a human donor with COVID-19. Material for sequencing was cultured CD4+ T cells from blood. The DNA for the CDR3 is TGCAGTGCTAGACCCCTCCAGGGGCGGTTCACTGAAGCTTTCTTT. This codes for CSARPLQGRFTEAFF.